The 32 T cell receptor beta chains reported below all come from one sample, sequenced in a study of T cell repertoires in cytomegalovirus infection. TCRdb re-called the reads with MiXCR, one entry per CDR3 protein. This sample has about 360,000 distinct CDR3 sequences, with 15% to 20% found just once. Material: PBMCs. These receptors all stem from a human donor in good health (CMV status not recorded). Some clones in this sample may be carry-over from other donors' samples.

This clonotype showed up many times. The V call is TRBV11-2, the J call TRBJ2-1, with 7 bases matching TRBD2. J lost 3 bases, V lost 1 base, and 0 bases had no gene match. In germline, CDR1 is SGHAT, CDR2 FQNNGV. The CDR3 contains 14 residues. CDR3 in amino acids: CASSLGGGYNEQFF. The CDR3 coding sequence is TGTGCCAGCAGCTTAGGGGGGGGCTACAATGAGCAGTTCTTC.

This clonotype showed up just a few times. The chain links TRBV7-6 to TRBJ1-1; D not certain. Germline CDR1 reads SGHVS; CDR2 reads FNYEAQ. This CDR3 region has 14 residues. The V gene lost 4 bases and the J gene lost 1 base, with 10 bases spanning the gap. The CDR3 sequence is CASSSSWGNTEAFF. The CDR3 DNA is TGTGCCAGCAGCTCTTCGTGGGGGAACACTGAAGCTTTCTTT.

This clonotype was recorded at least ten times. The V call is TRBV6-6, the J call TRBJ2-3, with D possibly called TRBD1 or TRBD2 (5 bases each). The germline gives CDR1 MNHNY, CDR2 SVGAGI (reference sequence). V lost 2 bases, J lost 5 bases, and 20 bases lay in between. This CDR3 is built from 17 residues. CDR3 sequence (DNA): TGTGCCAGCAGTTACGGGGGTGGGCTAGGAGTTGGAGATACGCAGTATTTT. This sequence encodes CASSYGGGLGVGDTQYF.

This clonotype was recorded many times. The V and J genes are TRBV7-2 and TRBJ1-5, with a tentative D call TRBD1 (6 bases). The V gene lost 1 base and the J gene lost 11 bases, with 12 bases spanning the gap. CDR1 and CDR2 (germline): SGHTA, FQGNSA. The CDR3 runs to 13 residues. In nucleotides, the CDR3 is TGTGCCAGCAGCTTAGAAGGCCCAGGGGCCCAGCATTTT. This codes for CASSLEGPGAQHF.

CDR3 DNA: TGTGCCAGCAGCTTAGTGTTAAATACCTACGAGCAGTACTTC. Residues: CASSLVLNTYEQYF. The chain uses TRBV7-2 and TRBJ2-7; D gene ambiguous. Trimming pared 1 base from V and 2 bases from J, leaving 9 bases between. The CDR3 length is 14 residues. The germline V gene has CDR1 SGHTA and CDR2 FQGNSA.

This clonotype was detected ten times or more. The chain employs TRBV7-9 and TRBJ1-2, with TRBD1 matching over 8 bases. The germline V gene has CDR1 SEHNR and CDR2 FQNEAQ (reference sequence). V lost 3 bases and J lost 4; bases outside the gene matches: 7. This CDR3 has 15 amino acids. The CDR3 here is CASSFSRGRGYGYTF. CDR3 DNA: TGTGCCAGCAGCTTCAGCAGGGGGCGCGGCTATGGCTACACCTTC.

The chain combines TRBV7-9 with TRBJ1-1; D is uncertain. The CDR3 length is 15 residues. Germline-derived CDR1 and CDR2 are SEHNR and FQNEAQ (reference sequence). Trimming removed 8 bases from V and 3 bases from J, with 19 bases in between. CDR3: CASHKGTGSDTEAFF. The DNA for the CDR3 is TGTGCCAGCCACAAGGGTACGGGATCGGACACTGAAGCTTTCTTT. The complete variable domain, with remaining parts taken from reference TRBV7-9 and TRBJ1-1, reads DTGVSQNPRHKITKRGQNVTFRCDPISEHNRLYWYRQTLGQGPEFLTYFQNEAQLEKSRLLSDRFSAERPKGSFSTLEIQRTEQGDSAMYLCASHKGTGSDTEAFFGQGTRLTVV.

There are a few counts of this clonotype. J is TRBJ1-1 and V is TRBV4-1; D is undetermined. Germline-derived CDR1 and CDR2 are MGHRA and YSYEKL. The length of the CDR3 is 15 residues. The V end lost 0 bases, the J end lost 5 bases, and 13 bases lay between the germline ends. The CDR3 here is CASSQETRPGTEAFF. The DNA for the CDR3 is TGCGCCAGCAGCCAAGAGACGCGCCCGGGGACTGAAGCTTTCTTT.

This clonotype was observed many times. The chain links TRBV7-2 to TRBJ2-7; perhaps TRBD2 as D (5 bases). Trimming took off 0 bases at V and 3 bases at J, with 15 bases between the two ends. The CDR3 is made up of 16 amino acids. From germline, CDR1 is SGHTA and CDR2 FQGNSA. CDR3 DNA sequence: TGTGCCAGCAGCTTAGCGTGGAGGCTTACACACTACGAGCAGTACTTC. Translating gives CASSLAWRLTHYEQYF. Full variable domain (rest looked up from reference TRBV7-2 and TRBJ2-7): GAGVSQSPSNKVTEKGKDVELRCDPISGHTALYWYRQSLGQGLEFLIYFQGNSAPDKSGLPSDRFSAERTGGSVSTLTIQRTQQEDSAVYLCASSLAWRLTHYEQYFGPGTRLTVT.

This clonotype has more than one count but fewer than ten. This chain links TRBV19 with TRBJ2-3; possible D gene TRBD2, 6 bases. Per germline, CDR1 LNHDA and CDR2 SQIVND (reference sequence). V lost 0 bases to trimming and J lost 0 bases, with 13 bases between them. The length of the CDR3 is 17 residues. The CDR3 DNA follows: TGTGCCAGTAGTATAGATCGGGGGACCGCCAGCACAGATACGCAGTATTTT. Translated, it gives CASSIDRGTASTDTQYF.

This clonotype was picked up a small number of times. The rearrangement links TRBV7-8 to TRBJ2-7; possibly TRBD1 for D (6 bases). Trimming stripped 8 bases from V and 1 base from J, with 21 bases between. Germline CDR1 reads SGHVS; CDR2 reads FQNEAQ. The CDR3 covers 16 residues. In nucleotides, the CDR3 is TGTGCCAGCGTCACAAATTCCGGGACAAGTTCCTACGAGCAGTACTTC. Translating it yields CASVTNSGTSSYEQYF.

In its sample, this clonotype was seen many times. The chain employs TRBV12-3 or TRBV12-4 and TRBJ2-3, with D uncertain. V lost 6 bases to trimming and J lost 4 bases, with 11 bases between them. The CDR3 totals 13 residues. CDR3 region: CASSQDLSDTQYF. In nucleotides, the CDR3 is TGTGCCAGCAGCCAGGACCTATCAGATACGCAGTATTTT.

This clonotype has a handful of counts. The CDR3 is CATSESGSQPQHF. The CDR3 DNA is TGTGCCACCAGTGAGTCAGGGTCTCAGCCCCAGCATTTT. The V gene is TRBV24-1, the J gene TRBJ1-5; D possibly corresponds to TRBD1 (5 bases). This CDR3 spans 13 amino acids. Trimming stripped 4 bases from V and 6 bases from J, with 9 bases between. CDR1 and CDR2 from the germline V gene are KGHDR and SFDVKD.

This chain connects TRBV4-2 to TRBJ2-3, with D tentatively TRBD1 or TRBD2 (6 bases each). Trimming removed 1 base from V and 4 bases from J, with 15 bases in between. This CDR3 has 16 amino acids. CDR1 LGHNA and CDR2 YNFKEQ come from the germline V gene. CDR3 protein: CASSQGLGGRADTQYF. The CDR3 bases are TGTGCCAGCAGCCAAGGGTTGGGGGGCAGGGCAGATACGCAGTATTTT.

This clonotype was seen a few times. J is TRBJ2-5 and V is TRBV20-1; 9 nucleotides line up with TRBD2. Per the germline V gene, CDR1 is DFQATT and CDR2 is SNEGSKA (reference sequence). This CDR3 contains 14 residues. V dropped 3 bases and J dropped 4; count of bases not matched to a gene: 6. CDR3 protein: CSARREGFPETQYF. The CDR3 DNA is TGCAGTGCTAGGCGGGAGGGGTTCCCAGAGACCCAGTACTTC.

V and J are TRBV6-5 and TRBJ2-7, with 7 nucleotides matching TRBD1. There are 14 residues in the CDR3. Germline-derived CDR1 and CDR2 are MNHEY and SVGAGI. J lost 2 bases, V lost 0 bases, and 1 base had no gene match. The CDR3 loop is CASSYSTGTYEQYF. The CDR3 DNA sequence: TGTGCCAGCAGTTACTCGACAGGGACCTACGAGCAGTACTTC.

This clonotype has at least ten counts. The V call is TRBV11-3, the J call TRBJ1-6; D gene ambiguous. CDR1 and CDR2 (germline): SGHNT, YENEEA. The CDR3 covers 14 residues. Trimming stripped 5 bases from V and 4 bases from J, with 9 bases between. CDR3 in DNA: TGTGCCAGCAGCCTATCCGATTATAATTCACCCCTCCACTTT. It translates to CASSLSDYNSPLHF.

The J gene is TRBJ1-4, the V gene TRBV11-2; a possible D gene is TRBD1 (5 bases). Looked up from germline, CDR1 is SGHAT and CDR2 is FQNNGV. The CDR3 has 16 amino acids. Between the trimmed V and J ends, which lost 6 bases and 5 bases, there was a span of 19 bases. This chain's CDR3 is CASSYGHFASNEKLFF. CDR3 DNA: TGTGCCAGCAGTTACGGACACTTCGCCAGCAATGAAAAACTGTTTTTT.

The sample holds many counts of this clonotype. V is TRBV25-1 and J is TRBJ2-5; D is perhaps TRBD2 (5 bases). V shed 6 bases and J shed 3 bases, with 11 bases lying between them. The CDR3 contains 13 residues. Germline V gene sequence: CDR1 MGHDK, CDR2 SYGVNS. The DNA of the CDR3 is TGTGCCAGCAGGAACCCCGGGAAAGAGACCCAGTACTTC. Amino acids: CASRNPGKETQYF.

There are many counts of this clonotype. The chain carries TRBV4-1 and TRBJ2-5, with D unclear. The germline gives CDR1 MGHRA, CDR2 YSYEKL. This CDR3 comprises 18 residues. V lost 1 base and J 1 base, leaving 19 bases between the germline ends. The CDR3, as DNA: TGCGCCAGCAGCCAAGCCAAAGGCGGTAGACTCCCCCAAGAGACCCAGTACTTC. Translating it yields CASSQAKGGRLPQETQYF.

This clonotype was observed many times. The chain uses TRBV15 and TRBJ1-2; no clear D. Trimming stripped 0 bases from V and 5 bases from J, with 7 bases between. There are 13 residues in the CDR3. From germline, CDR1 is LNHNV and CDR2 YYDKDF (reference sequence). The CDR3 DNA is TGTGCCACCAGCAGAGATCCGGGGTATGGCTACACCTTC. It specifies CATSRDPGYGYTF.

Many counts were recorded for this clonotype. The chain joins TRBV7-2 to TRBJ2-5; 12 bases fit TRBD2. From germline, CDR1 is SGHTA and CDR2 FQGNSA. This CDR3 contains 15 residues. V shed 5 bases and J 5 bases; nucleotides not matched to a gene: 6. The CDR3 DNA is TGTGCCAGCAGCCTGACTAGCGGGAGAACGGAGACCCAGTACTTC. It translates to CASSLTSGRTETQYF.

This clonotype was seen a few times. The chain carries TRBV6-2 or TRBV6-3 and TRBJ2-7; 8 positions match TRBD1. From germline, CDR1 is MNHEY and CDR2 SVGEGT. V shed 2 bases and J 1 base; nucleotides not matched to a gene: 4. The length of the CDR3 is 15 residues. In nucleotides, the CDR3 is TGTGCCAGCAGTTACCCCGGACAGGGATCCTACGAGCAGTACTTC. This translates into CASSYPGQGSYEQYF.

The sample holds many counts of this clonotype. This CDR3 is CASSPAGGTNTEAFF. The CDR3 DNA follows: TGTGCCAGCAGCCCCGCGGGGGGGACGAACACTGAAGCTTTCTTT. The chain combines TRBV7-3 with TRBJ1-1, with D maybe TRBD1 (5 bases). CDR1 and CDR2 (germline): SGHTA, FQGTGA. The V end was cut by 5 bases, the J end by 1 base, with 14 bases between. This CDR3 spans 15 amino acids.

There are many counts of this clonotype. The V and J genes are TRBV7-2 and TRBJ2-3; D possibly uses TRBD1 or TRBD2 (6 bases each). Trimming left V 0 bases short and J 3 bases short, with 16 bases between. Per the germline V gene, CDR1 is SGHTA and CDR2 is FQGNSA. The length of the CDR3 is 17 residues. CDR3 coding DNA: TGTGCCAGCAGCTTAGCGCTGGTTACAGGGAGGACAGATACGCAGTATTTT. The encoded protein is CASSLALVTGRTDTQYF. Full variable domain (missing parts from reference TRBV7-2 and TRBJ2-3): GAGVSQSPSNKVTEKGKDVELRCDPISGHTALYWYRQSLGQGLEFLIYFQGNSAPDKSGLPSDRFSAERTGGSVSTLTIQRTQQEDSAVYLCASSLALVTGRTDTQYFGPGTRLTVL.

This clonotype was seen only a few times. This sequence joins TRBV11-2 and TRBJ1-1; maybe TRBD1 (5 bases). The CDR3 extends over 14 amino acids. Trimming left V 1 base short and J 4 bases short, with 10 bases between. Per the germline V gene, CDR1 is SGHAT and CDR2 is FQNNGV. The CDR3 loop reads CASSLGRTPTEAFF. The CDR3 coding sequence is TGTGCCAGCAGCTTAGGGAGGACACCCACTGAAGCTTTCTTT.

The gene calls are TRBV20-1 and TRBJ1-1, with 8 bases fitting TRBD1. CDR3 size: 13 residues. Looked up from germline, CDR1 is DFQATT and CDR2 is SNEGSKA (reference sequence). V lost 5 bases and J lost 4; bases outside the gene matches: 6. CDR3 loop: CSARRGLATEAFF. The DNA of the CDR3 is TGCAGTGCTCGCAGGGGGCTGGCCACTGAAGCTTTCTTT.

In its sample, this clonotype was seen a few times. The chain employs TRBV7-9 and TRBJ2-2; no clear D gene. Germline CDR1 is SEHNR and CDR2 is FQNEAQ (reference sequence). This CDR3 comprises 14 residues. Trimming stripped 4 bases from V and 1 base from J, with 7 bases between. The CDR3, as DNA: TGTGCCAGCAGCTGGGGTGGGAACACCGGGGAGCTGTTTTTT. Its protein product is CASSWGGNTGELFF. Supplemented by reference TRBV7-9 and TRBJ2-2, the full variable domain reads DTGVSQNPRHKITKRGQNVTFRCDPISEHNRLYWYRQTLGQGPEFLTYFQNEAQLEKSRLLSDRFSAERPKGSFSTLEIQRTEQGDSAMYLCASSWGGNTGELFFGEGSRLTVL.

This clonotype has just a few counts. This sequence joins TRBV6-5 and TRBJ1-6; D call uncertain. V lost 3 bases, J lost 3 bases, and 3 bases lay in between. This CDR3 spans 13 amino acids. Germline values: CDR1 MNHEY, CDR2 SVGAGI. The CDR3 here is CASSYLYNSPLHF. The DNA for the CDR3 is TGTGCCAGCAGTTATCTCTATAATTCACCCCTCCACTTT.

There are a few counts of this clonotype. This chain uses TRBV6-2 or TRBV6-3 with TRBJ1-2; D gene uncertain. Per the germline V gene, CDR1 is MNHEY and CDR2 is SVGEGT. The V and J ends lost 7 bases and 6 bases respectively, with 18 bases between them. The CDR3 totals 14 residues. CDR3 in DNA: TGTGCCAGCATAAAGGCCGGCCAAGGTGATGGCTACACCTTC. This codes for CASIKAGQGDGYTF.

There are many counts of this clonotype. The J gene is TRBJ2-1, the V gene TRBV20-1; D may be TRBD1 (6 bases). Germline V gene sequence: CDR1 DFQATT, CDR2 SNEGSKA (reference sequence). Trimming shortened V by 4 bases and J by 6 bases, and 16 bases separated the two germline ends. There are 14 residues in the CDR3. The CDR3 protein is CSAKRGTSGNEQFF. DNA for the CDR3: TGCAGTGCTAAAAGGGGGACCTCAGGCAATGAGCAGTTCTTC.

Many counts were recorded for this clonotype. The V gene is TRBV12-3 or TRBV12-4, the J gene TRBJ2-3; 7 bases are shared with TRBD2. CDR3 length: 21 amino acids. V shed 6 bases and J 1 base; nucleotides not matched to a gene: 25. DNA for the CDR3: TGTGCCAGCAGCTATTCCTCCCCGGGGACTACCATGTGGGCCCGCACAGATACGCAGTATTTT. Its protein is CASSYSSPGTTMWARTDTQYF.